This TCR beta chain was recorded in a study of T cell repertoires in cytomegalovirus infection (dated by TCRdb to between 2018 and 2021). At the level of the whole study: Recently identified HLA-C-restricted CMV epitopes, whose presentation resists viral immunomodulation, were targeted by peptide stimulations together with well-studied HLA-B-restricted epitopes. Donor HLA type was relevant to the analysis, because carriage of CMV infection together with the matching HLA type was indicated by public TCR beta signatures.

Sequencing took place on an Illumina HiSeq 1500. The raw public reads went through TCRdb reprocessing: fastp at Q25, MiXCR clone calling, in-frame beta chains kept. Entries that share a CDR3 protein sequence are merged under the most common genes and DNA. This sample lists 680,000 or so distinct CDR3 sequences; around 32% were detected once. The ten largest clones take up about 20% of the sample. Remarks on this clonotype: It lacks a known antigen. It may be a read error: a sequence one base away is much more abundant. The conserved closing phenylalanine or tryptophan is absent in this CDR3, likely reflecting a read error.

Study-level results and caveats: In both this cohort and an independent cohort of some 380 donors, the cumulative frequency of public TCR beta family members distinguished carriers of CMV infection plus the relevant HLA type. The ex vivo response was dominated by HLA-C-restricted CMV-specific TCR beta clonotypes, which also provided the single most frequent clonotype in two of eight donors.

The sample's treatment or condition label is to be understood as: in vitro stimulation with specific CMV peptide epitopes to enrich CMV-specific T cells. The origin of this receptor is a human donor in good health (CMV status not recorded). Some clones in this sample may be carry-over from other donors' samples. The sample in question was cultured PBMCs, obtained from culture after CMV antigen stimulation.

The sequenced DNA is TGTGCCAGCAGCTTCGCGGACAGTCTAGGGGAGACCCAGTACTTA. This yields the protein CASSFADSLGETQYL. The rearrangement joined TRBV7-2 to TRBJ2-5; the D gene is perhaps TRBD1, on 6 matching bases. The germline V gene encodes CDR1 SGHTA and CDR2 FQGNSA. Counting both end residues, the CDR3 totals 15 amino acids. Solely the CDR3 DNA is kept, with 45 bases framed from the first base. V lost 3 bases and J lost 5 bases; the stretch between them is 16 bases long.